These 18 T cell receptor beta chains came from one sample sequenced in a study of T-cell reconstitution after alpha-beta-depleted transplantation in children. During its preparation, the TCRbeta library received unique molecular identifiers. TCRdb re-called the PCR reads with MiXCR, one entry per CDR3 protein. Of approximately 83,000 distinct CDR3 sequences listed, approximately 9.2% are singletons. The material was PBMCs from the stem cell graft donor, obtained from the stem cell graft. The receptor set was obtained from a human donor who donated a stem cell graft to a child with congenital amegakaryocytic thrombocytopenia.

This clonotype was recorded many times. The gene calls are TRBV12-3 or TRBV12-4 and TRBJ2-2; 12 nucleotides align to TRBD2. J was trimmed by 7 bases and V by 3 bases; bases with no gene match: 6. This CDR3 comprises 16 residues. CDR3 nucleotide sequence: TGTGCCAGCAGTTTCGGGCTAGCGGGGGGGATCGGGGAGCTGTTTTTT. This translates into CASSFGLAGGIGELFF.

This clonotype came up many times. The chain has TRBV5-8 and TRBJ2-5; 8 nucleotides match TRBD2. This CDR3 has 15 residues. Trimming cost V 5 bases and J 5 bases; bases outside gene matches: 11. Germline CDR1 SGHTS, CDR2 YDEGEE. CDR3 coding DNA: TGTGCCAGCAGATTCAGACTCTTAGCGGGGGAGACCCAGTACTTC. The encoded protein is CASRFRLLAGETQYF.

This clonotype was seen at least ten times. The chain uses TRBV7-9 and TRBJ2-2; 8 bases match TRBD1. V lost 3 bases to trimming and J lost 3 bases; unmatched junction nucleotides: 6. Germline V gives CDR1 SEHNR, CDR2 FQNEAQ (reference sequence). This CDR3 has 16 residues. The CDR3 here is CASSFLQGAYTGELFF. The CDR3 nucleotides read TGTGCCAGCAGCTTCCTTCAGGGGGCTTACACCGGGGAGCTGTTTTTT.

This clonotype came up many times. The rearrangement joins TRBV7-2 to TRBJ1-6; D perhaps matches TRBD1 (5 bases). V was trimmed by 2 bases and J by 11 bases, leaving 13 bases between them. This CDR3 is 14 amino acids long. The germline CDR1 and CDR2 sequences are SGHTA and FQGNSA. DNA of the CDR3: TGTGCCAGCAGCTTAACTAGGGGTTCGACACCCCTCCACTTT. Its translation: CASSLTRGSTPLHF. The full variable domain, with the rest looked up from reference TRBV7-2 and TRBJ1-6, is GAGVSQSPSNKVTEKGKDVELRCDPISGHTALYWYRQSLGQGLEFLIYFQGNSAPDKSGLPSDRFSAERTGGSVSTLTIQRTQQEDSAVYLCASSLTRGSTPLHFGNGTRLTVT.

The sample holds many counts of this clonotype. The rearrangement joins TRBV5-1 to TRBJ1-4; tentatively, D is TRBD1 (5 bases). Trimming took off 0 bases at V and 7 bases at J, with 10 bases between the two ends. This CDR3 contains 14 residues. Germline values: CDR1 SGHRS, CDR2 YFSETQ. The chain's CDR3 is CASSLAGRGEKLFF. The CDR3 region has the DNA TGCGCCAGCAGCTTGGCAGGGCGCGGTGAAAAACTGTTTTTT.

This clonotype came up many times. The chain couples TRBV7-2 to TRBJ2-3, with TRBD2 identical over 9 bases. Germline V CDR1 and CDR2: SGHTA, FQGNSA. The CDR3 is 17 amino acids. J lost 2 bases, V lost 5 bases, and 11 bases had no gene match. Here the CDR3 reads CASSPRSGGRPTDTQYF. The CDR3 nucleotides are TGTGCCAGCAGCCCACGGAGCGGGGGGCGACCCACAGATACGCAGTATTTT.

The gene calls are TRBV28 and TRBJ1-1; tentative D call: TRBD1 (5 bases). The germline gives CDR1 MDHEN, CDR2 SYDVKM. The V end lost 6 bases, the J end lost 3 bases, and 14 bases lay between the germline ends. The length of the CDR3 is 14 residues. The CDR3 DNA follows: TGTGCCAGCAGCCCGGGGGGTCAGGACACTGAAGCTTTCTTT. As protein: CASSPGGQDTEAFF.

This clonotype was recorded at least ten times. V gene TRBV12-3 or TRBV12-4 combines with J gene TRBJ1-1; no reliable D call. V was clipped by 3 bases and J by 0 bases, with 8 bases between them. The CDR3 has 14 residues. CDR3 DNA sequence: TGTGCCAGCAGTTTGGCTAACTTGAACACTGAAGCTTTCTTT. It translates to CASSLANLNTEAFF.

This clonotype was counted many times. CDR3 sequence (DNA): TGTGCCAGCAGACGCGACAGGGCTGGAAACACCATATATTTT. Protein: CASRRDRAGNTIYF. The V gene is TRBV3-1, the J gene TRBJ1-3, with 7 bases aligning to TRBD1. The trim removed 6 bases at V and 2 bases at J, leaving 4 bases unmatched. Germline CDR1 reads LGHDT; CDR2 reads YNNKEL (reference sequence). This CDR3 is 14 amino acids long. The full variable domain, in which reference TRBV3-1 and TRBJ1-3 provide the parts outside the CDR3, is DTAVSQTPKYLVTQMGNDKSIKCEQNLGHDTMYWYKQDSKKFLKIMFSYNNKELIINETVPNRFSPKSPDKAHLNLHINSLELGDSAVYFCASRRDRAGNTIYFGEGSWLTVV.

This clonotype has a count of ten or more. This chain uses TRBV2 with TRBJ2-5; D is ambiguous. The CDR3 has 12 amino acids. Germline CDR1 reads SNHLY; CDR2 reads FYNNEI. The germline V and J ends were trimmed by 5 bases and 7 bases, with 11 bases remaining between them. CDR3 loop: CASSRTWRTQYF. The CDR3 nucleotides read TGTGCCAGCAGTAGGACCTGGCGGACCCAGTACTTC.

There are many counts of this clonotype. V usage is TRBV28 and J usage is TRBJ2-5; D might be TRBD1 (7 bases). The germline V gene encodes CDR1 MDHEN and CDR2 SYDVKM. V shed 6 bases and J shed 2 bases, with 13 bases lying between them. The CDR3 extends over 14 amino acids. The CDR3 nucleotides read TGTGCCAGCAGCCAACAGGGGACTCAAGAGACCCAGTACTTC. Protein: CASSQQGTQETQYF.

This clonotype was detected only a few times. The gene calls are TRBV15 and TRBJ1-4; 9 bases match TRBD1. J gave up 7 bases and V 0 bases, and 3 bases lay outside the gene matches. The CDR3 contains 15 residues. Per germline, CDR1 LNHNV and CDR2 YYDKDF (reference sequence). The CDR3 DNA reads TGTGCCACCAGCAGAGAGGGACAGGGAAGTGAAAAACTGTTTTTT. Protein product: CATSREGQGSEKLFF.

The sample holds many counts of this clonotype. The V and J genes are TRBV3-1 and TRBJ1-1, with D perhaps matching TRBD1 (6 bases). V gave up 8 bases and J gave up 1 base, with 20 bases separating them. The CDR3 is 16 residues long. The germline gives CDR1 LGHDT, CDR2 YNNKEL (reference sequence). In DNA, the CDR3 is TGTGCCAGCGGATGGGGGCCAACAGGGAGGAACACTGAAGCTTTCTTT. Translation gives CASGWGPTGRNTEAFF.

This clonotype was counted ten times or more. As DNA, the CDR3 is TGTGCCTGGAGTGTAACTCAGTATGGCTACACCTTC. This gives the protein CAWSVTQYGYTF. This chain uses TRBV30 with TRBJ1-2; no clear D gene. This CDR3 region has 12 residues. Germline assignment: CDR1 GTSNPN and CDR2 SVGIG (reference sequence). Trimming left V 0 bases short and J 5 bases short, with 7 bases between.

This clonotype was found many times. V is TRBV7-7 and J is TRBJ1-1; no clear D gene. The CDR3 is 13 amino acids. CDR1 is SSHAT, CDR2 FNYEAQ, per germline (reference sequence). V was clipped by 0 bases and J by 3 bases, with 5 bases between them. CDR3 amino acids: CASSLAADTEAFF. The CDR3, as DNA: TGTGCCAGCAGCTTAGCGGCCGACACTGAAGCTTTCTTT.

The sample holds many counts of this clonotype. The chain combines TRBV6-5 with TRBJ1-2; D gene uncertain. Germline V lookup: CDR1 MNHEY, CDR2 SVGAGI. The ends were cut back, 0 bases at V and 7 bases at J, with 15 bases in the middle. The CDR3 is 15 residues long. The CDR3, as DNA: TGTGCCAGCAGTTACTCATTCCGGGAACGGGTTGGCTACACCTTC. Translation gives CASSYSFRERVGYTF.

This clonotype has a count of ten or more. The V and J genes are TRBV12-3 or TRBV12-4 and TRBJ1-1; tentative D call: TRBD1 (6 bases). V dropped 3 bases and J dropped 2 bases, with 19 bases sitting between them. The CDR3 is 17 residues long. The CDR3 DNA follows: TGTGCCAGCAGTTTCCGGACAGTCCCGACCTTAAACACTGAAGCTTTCTTT. It yields the protein CASSFRTVPTLNTEAFF.

In this sample, this clonotype turned up a few times. The chain has TRBV7-9 and TRBJ1-1; TRBD1 might be the D (5 bases). The CDR3 consists of 15 residues. V was trimmed by 6 bases and J by 1 base, leaving 15 bases between them. CDR1 is SEHNR and CDR2 is FQNEAQ in the germline V gene (reference sequence). CDR3 coding DNA: TGTGCCAGCAGTGGAGGGCGACAGCGGAACACTGAAGCTTTCTTT. Protein: CASSGGRQRNTEAFF.